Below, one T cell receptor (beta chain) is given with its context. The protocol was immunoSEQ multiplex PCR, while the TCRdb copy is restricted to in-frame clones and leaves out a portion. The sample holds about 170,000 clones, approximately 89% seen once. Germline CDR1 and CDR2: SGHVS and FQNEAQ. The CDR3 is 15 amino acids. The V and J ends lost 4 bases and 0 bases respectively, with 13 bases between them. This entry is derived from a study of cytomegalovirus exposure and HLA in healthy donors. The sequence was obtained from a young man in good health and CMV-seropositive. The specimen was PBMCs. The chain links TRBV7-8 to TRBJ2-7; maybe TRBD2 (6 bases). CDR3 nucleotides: TGTGCCAGCAGCTCAATGGGCGGGACCTCCTACGAGCAGTACTTC. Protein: CASSSMGGTSYEQYF.